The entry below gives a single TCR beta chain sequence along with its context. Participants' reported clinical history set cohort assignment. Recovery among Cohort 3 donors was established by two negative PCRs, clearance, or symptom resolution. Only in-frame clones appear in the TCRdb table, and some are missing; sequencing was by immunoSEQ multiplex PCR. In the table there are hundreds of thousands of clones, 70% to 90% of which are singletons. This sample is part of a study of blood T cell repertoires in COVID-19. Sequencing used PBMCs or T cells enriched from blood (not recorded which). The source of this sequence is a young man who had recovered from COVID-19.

The CDR3 DNA reads TGTGCCAGCAGTTACTCGAGGAATGAGCAGTTCTTC. It specifies CASSYSRNEQFF. The V and J genes are TRBV6-5 and TRBJ2-1, with no clear D. The CDR3 has 12 residues. Germline V gene sequence: CDR1 MNHEY, CDR2 SVGAGI. The V end was cut by 0 bases, the J end by 7 bases, with 4 bases between.